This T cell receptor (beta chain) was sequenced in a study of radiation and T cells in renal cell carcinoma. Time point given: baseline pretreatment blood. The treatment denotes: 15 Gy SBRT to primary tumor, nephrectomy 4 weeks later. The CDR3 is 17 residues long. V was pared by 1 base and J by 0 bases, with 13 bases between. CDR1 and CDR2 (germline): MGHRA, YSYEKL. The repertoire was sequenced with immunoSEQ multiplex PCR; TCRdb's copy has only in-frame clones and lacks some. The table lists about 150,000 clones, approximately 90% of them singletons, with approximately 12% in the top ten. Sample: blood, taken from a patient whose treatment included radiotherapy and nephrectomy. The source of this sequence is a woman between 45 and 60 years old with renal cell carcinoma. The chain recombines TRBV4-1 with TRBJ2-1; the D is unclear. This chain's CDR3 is CASSQASEKISYNEQFF. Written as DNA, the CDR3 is TGCGCCAGCAGCCAAGCCTCGGAGAAAATCTCCTACAATGAGCAGTTCTTC.